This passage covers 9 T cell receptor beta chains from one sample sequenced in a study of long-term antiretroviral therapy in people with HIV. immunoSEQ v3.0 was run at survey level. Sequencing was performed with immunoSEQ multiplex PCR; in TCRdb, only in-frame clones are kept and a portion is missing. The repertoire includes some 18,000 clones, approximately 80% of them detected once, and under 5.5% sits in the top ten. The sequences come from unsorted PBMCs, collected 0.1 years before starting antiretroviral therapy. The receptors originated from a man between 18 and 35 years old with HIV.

As DNA, the CDR3 is TGTGCCAGTAGGAGGGACTTAGGCTCTGGAAACACCATATATTTT. It specifies CASRRDLGSGNTIYF. This chain links TRBV6-1 with TRBJ1-3, with a possible D match to TRBD1 (5 bases). V was trimmed by 9 bases and J by 0 bases, leaving 15 bases between them. The CDR3 runs 15 residues. Germline CDR1 and CDR2: MNHNS and SASEGT.

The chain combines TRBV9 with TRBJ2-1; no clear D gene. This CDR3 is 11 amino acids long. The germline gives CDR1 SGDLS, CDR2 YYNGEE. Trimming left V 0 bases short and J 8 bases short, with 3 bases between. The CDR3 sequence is CASSVAYEQFF. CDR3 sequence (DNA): TGTGCCAGCAGCGTAGCGTATGAGCAGTTCTTC.

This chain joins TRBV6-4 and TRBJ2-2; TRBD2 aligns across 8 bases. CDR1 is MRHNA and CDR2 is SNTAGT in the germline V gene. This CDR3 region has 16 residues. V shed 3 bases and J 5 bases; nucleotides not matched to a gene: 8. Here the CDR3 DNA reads TGTGCCAGCAGTGAATCGGCGGGGGGTGGAACCGGGGAGCTGTTTTTT. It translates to CASSESAGGGTGELFF.

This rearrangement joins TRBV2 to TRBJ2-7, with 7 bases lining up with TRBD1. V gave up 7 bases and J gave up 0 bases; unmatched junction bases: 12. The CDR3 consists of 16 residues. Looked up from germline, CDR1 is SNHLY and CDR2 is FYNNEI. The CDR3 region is CASMNAHRDSSYEQYF. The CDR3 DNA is TGTGCCAGCATGAACGCTCACCGGGACAGCTCCTACGAGCAGTACTTC. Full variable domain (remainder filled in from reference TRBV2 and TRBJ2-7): EPEVTQTPSHQVTQMGQEVILRCVPISNHLYFYWYRQILGQKVEFLVSFYNNEISEKSEIFDDQFSVERPDGSNFTLKIRSTKLEDSAMYFCASMNAHRDSSYEQYFGPGTRLTVT.

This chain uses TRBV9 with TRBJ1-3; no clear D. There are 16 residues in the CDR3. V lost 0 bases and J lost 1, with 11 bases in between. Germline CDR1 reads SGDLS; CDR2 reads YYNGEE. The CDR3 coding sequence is TGTGCCAGCAGCGTAGGGACCGTAAAGTCTGGAAACACCATATATTTT. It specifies CASSVGTVKSGNTIYF.

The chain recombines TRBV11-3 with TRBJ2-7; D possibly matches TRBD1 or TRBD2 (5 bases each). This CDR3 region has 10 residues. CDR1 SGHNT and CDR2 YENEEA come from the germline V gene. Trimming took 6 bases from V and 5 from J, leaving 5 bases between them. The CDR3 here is CASRGDEQYF. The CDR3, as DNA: TGTGCCAGCAGGGGGGACGAGCAGTACTTC.

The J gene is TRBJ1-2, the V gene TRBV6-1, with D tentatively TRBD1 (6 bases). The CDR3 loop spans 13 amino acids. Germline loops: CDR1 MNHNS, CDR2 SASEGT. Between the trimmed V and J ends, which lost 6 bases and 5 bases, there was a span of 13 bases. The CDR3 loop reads CASSPITGYGYTF. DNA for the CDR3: TGTGCCAGCAGCCCGATTACAGGGTATGGCTACACCTTC.

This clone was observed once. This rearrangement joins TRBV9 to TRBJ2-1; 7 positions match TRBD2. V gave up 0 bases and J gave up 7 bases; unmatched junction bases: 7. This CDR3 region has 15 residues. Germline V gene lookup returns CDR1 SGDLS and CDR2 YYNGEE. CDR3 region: CASSVGAGAYNEQFF. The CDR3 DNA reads TGTGCCAGCAGCGTAGGGGCGGGAGCATATAATGAGCAGTTCTTC.

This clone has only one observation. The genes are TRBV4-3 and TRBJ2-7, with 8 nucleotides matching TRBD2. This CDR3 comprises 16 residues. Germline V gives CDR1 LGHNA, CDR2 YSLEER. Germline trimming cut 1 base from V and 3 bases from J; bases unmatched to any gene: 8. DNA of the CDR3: TGCGCCAGCAGCCAAGCTGAAGCGGGAGTGGGCTACGAGCAGTACTTC. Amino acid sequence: CASSQAEAGVGYEQYF.